Below, 20 T cell receptor beta chains from the same sample are listed, as sequenced in a study of cytomegalovirus exposure and HLA in healthy donors (dated by TCRdb to the late 2010s). The protocol used for the library was the immunoSEQ multiplex PCR assay. For the multiplex PCR, a mixture combining 60 forward primers for TCR Vbeta segments and 13 reverse primers for TCR Jbeta segments was used. TCRdb took over this immuneACCESS table, retaining in-frame rearrangements with V and J assigned. Such tables are incomplete; in checked studies, under half of the missing clones stem from an unresolved V gene, and the remainder is unexplained. The sample table shows fewer than 250,000 clones, and around 79% are seen once. Roughly 1.5% of the sample lies in the top ten. Source material: PBMCs. Source of these receptors: a woman between 50 and 59 years old in good health and CMV-seronegative.

The CDR3 DNA reads TGTGCCAGCAGCGGAGAGTGGGGGGGGCCTAATGAAAAACTGTTTTTT. This translates into CASSGEWGGPNEKLFF. The chain recombines TRBV7-9 with TRBJ1-4; possible D gene TRBD1, 6 bases. The CDR3 contains 16 residues. Germline V lookup: CDR1 SEHNR, CDR2 FQNEAQ (reference sequence). V lost 5 bases to trimming and J lost 3 bases, with 16 bases between them.

This clone was picked up a small number of times. This chain links TRBV5-1 with TRBJ2-2; 7 bases are shared with TRBD2. There are 16 residues in the CDR3. V dropped 4 bases and J dropped 5; count of bases not matched to a gene: 11. CDR1 is SGHRS, CDR2 YFSETQ, per germline. The CDR3 DNA reads as TGCGCCAGCAGCACCGGCGGGGCTAGCGGTACCGGGGAGCTGTTTTTT. As protein: CASSTGGASGTGELFF.

V is TRBV7-2 and J is TRBJ2-4, with 8 bases lining up with TRBD1. Germline V CDR1 and CDR2: SGHTA, FQGNSA. J was trimmed by 3 bases and V by 1 base; bases with no gene match: 5. The length of the CDR3 is 16 residues. The CDR3 sequence is CASSLGQGLGKNIQYF. CDR3 sequence (DNA): TGTGCCAGCAGCTTAGGACAGGGGCTTGGCAAAAACATTCAGTACTTC. The complete variable domain, with remaining parts taken from reference TRBV7-2 and TRBJ2-4, reads GAGVSQSPSNKVTEKGKDVELRCDPISGHTALYWYRQSLGQGLEFLIYFQGNSAPDKSGLPSDRFSAERTGGSVSTLTIQRTQQEDSAVYLCASSLGQGLGKNIQYFGAGTRLSVL.

Here the CDR3 DNA reads TGTGCCACCAGCAGAACCGGAGATAGCAATCAGCCCCAGCATTTT. It translates to CATSRTGDSNQPQHF. This chain connects TRBV15 to TRBJ1-5; D gene unclear. Germline lookup yields CDR1 LNHNV and CDR2 YYDKDF (reference sequence). The CDR3 totals 15 residues. V lost 2 bases, J lost 0 bases, and 8 bases lay in between.

The CDR3 sequence: CATSRDRDRGPYEQYF. CDR3 coding DNA: TGTGCCACCAGCAGAGATAGGGACAGGGGACCATACGAGCAGTACTTC. The chain employs TRBV15 and TRBJ2-7; 10 bases are shared with TRBD1. Germline values: CDR1 LNHNV, CDR2 YYDKDF (reference sequence). The length of the CDR3 is 16 residues. The V segment lost 0 bases and the J segment 4 bases; nucleotides outside the gene matches: 6.

This clone was counted once. The chain combines TRBV5-1 with TRBJ1-1, with 9 bases aligning to TRBD1. The CDR3 runs to 17 residues. Trimming at V came to 4 bases and at J to 0 bases, leaving 10 bases not matched to a gene. Germline lookup yields CDR1 SGHRS and CDR2 YFSETQ. The chain's CDR3 is CASSTGTGINVNTEAFF. CDR3 sequence (DNA): TGCGCCAGCAGCACCGGGACAGGGATAAACGTGAACACTGAAGCTTTCTTT.

V is TRBV19 and J is TRBJ2-7, with 8 positions matching TRBD1. Trimming at V came to 3 bases and at J to 6 bases, leaving 10 bases not matched to a gene. The CDR3 is 15 residues long. Germline CDR1 is LNHDA and CDR2 is SQIVND (reference sequence). CDR3 nucleotides: TGTGCCAGTAGTATTTTCGGTGGGACAGGCGGCGAGCAGTACTTC. Its translation is CASSIFGGTGGEQYF.

This chain joins TRBV7-2 and TRBJ2-7, with 10 bases matching TRBD1. Trimming cost V 5 bases and J 5 bases; bases outside gene matches: 9. The germline gives CDR1 SGHTA, CDR2 FQGNSA. The CDR3 spans 15 residues. CDR3 sequence: CASSPEGTGVDEQYF. CDR3 DNA sequence: TGTGCCAGCAGCCCCGAGGGGACAGGGGTAGACGAGCAGTACTTC.

V and J are TRBV19 and TRBJ2-4; TRBD2 agrees at 11 bases. From germline, CDR1 is LNHDA and CDR2 SQIVND (reference sequence). This CDR3 is built from 19 residues. V lost 5 bases, J lost 0 bases, and 12 bases stayed unmatched. In DNA, the CDR3 is TGTGCCAGTAGTCCACGTCCGGGACTAGCGGCATTAGCCAAAAACATTCAGTACTTC. Translation gives CASSPRPGLAALAKNIQYF.

On this clone itself: The sample contains more than one DNA sequence encoding this CDR3. This chain connects TRBV2 to TRBJ1-5; no definite D call. Trimming removed 1 base from V and 1 base from J, with 11 bases in between. Germline CDR1 SNHLY, CDR2 FYNNEI. CDR3 size: 16 residues. The CDR3 here is CASSEGGRRSNQPQHF. The CDR3 coding sequence is TGTGCCAGCAGTGAAGGGGGTCGGAGGAGCAATCAGCCCCAGCATTTT.

Written as DNA, the CDR3 is TGTGCCAGCAGTTACTACCCTAACCAAGAGACCCAGTACTTC. This codes for CASSYYPNQETQYF. J is TRBJ2-5 and V is TRBV6-5; D remains ambiguous. V gave up 1 base and J gave up 0 bases, with 6 bases separating them. CDR1 is MNHEY and CDR2 is SVGAGI in the germline V gene. This CDR3 has 14 residues.

This clone was counted once. This chain connects TRBV19 to TRBJ2-6; TRBD1 is a possible D gene (6 bases). This CDR3 is 15 amino acids long. CDR1 and CDR2 from the germline V gene are LNHDA and SQIVND (reference sequence). Between the trimmed V and J ends, which lost 3 bases and 2 bases, there was a span of 8 bases. CDR3 in DNA: TGTGCCAGTAGTATGTACAGGGCTGGGGCCAACGTCCTGACTTTC. Protein product: CASSMYRAGANVLTF.

This clone was detected a few times. The genes are TRBV4-2 and TRBJ1-2; D unclear. The V and J ends lost 3 bases and 8 bases respectively, with 7 bases between them. Germline V gene lookup returns CDR1 LGHNA and CDR2 YNFKEQ. There are 11 residues in the CDR3. CDR3: CASSHGSGYTF. The DNA of the CDR3 is TGTGCCAGCAGCCACGGGTCCGGCTACACCTTC.

J is TRBJ2-7 and V is TRBV5-1; 10 bases agree with TRBD1. The V and J ends lost 5 bases and 0 bases, in that order; junction bases with no gene match: 11. The V gene's germline CDR1 is SGHRS and CDR2 YFSETQ. The CDR3 consists of 17 residues. Written as DNA, the CDR3 is TGCGCCAGCAGTCGGGACAGGGGCCTCCACTACTCCTACGAGCAGTACTTC. Translated, it gives CASSRDRGLHYSYEQYF.

This rearrangement joins TRBV19 to TRBJ2-7; TRBD2 matches at 16 bases. From germline, CDR1 is LNHDA and CDR2 SQIVND (reference sequence). CDR3 length equals 15 residues. The trim removed 3 bases at V and 4 bases at J, leaving 0 bases unmatched. The CDR3 sequence: CASSMGLAGGYEQYF. In DNA form, the CDR3 reads TGTGCCAGTAGTATGGGACTAGCGGGAGGGTACGAGCAGTACTTC.

V gene TRBV29-1 combines with J gene TRBJ1-5, with a tentative D call TRBD1 (5 bases). This CDR3 contains 13 residues. The V gene's germline CDR1 is SQVTM and CDR2 ANQGSEA. The CDR3 DNA reads as TGCAGTGTTACACAGGCGGTCAATCAGCCCCAGCATTTT. Translated, it gives CSVTQAVNQPQHF. Using reference TRBV29-1 and TRBJ1-5 for the parts outside the CDR3, the full variable domain is SAVISQKPSRDICQRGTSLTIQCQVDSQVTMMFWYRQQPGQSLTLIATANQGSEATYESGFVIDKFPISRPNLTFSTLTVSNMSPEDSSIYLCSVTQAVNQPQHFGDGTRLSIL.

The rearrangement links TRBV5-1 to TRBJ2-2; D may be TRBD1 (5 bases). Germline CDR1 and CDR2: SGHRS and YFSETQ. Trimming shortened V by 0 bases and J by 4 bases, and 10 bases separated the two germline ends. This CDR3 has 15 residues. CDR3 coding DNA: TGCGCCAGCAGCTTGGATGGCCAGGGCACCGGGGAGCTGTTTTTT. It is translated as CASSLDGQGTGELFF.

As to this clone: Other DNA variants within this sample encode the same CDR3. The CDR3: CASSEFAGGNQPQHF. In nucleotides, the CDR3 is TGTGCCAGCAGTGAATTTGCAGGGGGGAATCAGCCCCAGCATTTT. The V call is TRBV2, the J call TRBJ1-5; 7 bases are a match to TRBD1. The CDR3 loop spans 15 amino acids. Germline assignment: CDR1 SNHLY and CDR2 FYNNEI. J was trimmed by 4 bases and V by 2 bases; bases with no gene match: 5. The full variable domain, rest sourced from reference TRBV2 and TRBJ1-5, is EPEVTQTPSHQVTQMGQEVILRCVPISNHLYFYWYRQILGQKVEFLVSFYNNEISEKSEIFDDQFSVERPDGSNFTLKIRSTKLEDSAMYFCASSEFAGGNQPQHFGDGTRLSIL.

The chain uses TRBV19 and TRBJ2-2, with 7 bases matching TRBD1. Losses at the gene ends were 6 bases for V and 4 bases for J; bases not matched to a gene: 11. The CDR3 runs to 16 residues. Per germline, CDR1 LNHDA and CDR2 SQIVND (reference sequence). CDR3 coding DNA: TGTGCCAGTAGACAGGGGTCGGCAGTTGGCACCGGGGAGCTGTTTTTT. The encoded protein is CASRQGSAVGTGELFF.

This chain joins TRBV27 and TRBJ2-1, with D uncertain. V shed 4 bases and J shed 1 base, with 17 bases lying between them. Germline CDR1 reads MNHEY; CDR2 reads SMNVEV (reference sequence). The CDR3 is 17 residues long. The CDR3 loop is CASSSIVGDTSYNEQFF. The CDR3 DNA follows: TGTGCCAGCAGTTCAATTGTCGGAGATACGTCCTACAATGAGCAGTTCTTC.